This T cell receptor beta chain was sequenced in a study of technical replicates of blood from several donors. Some clones are missing from TCRdb's copy, which holds only in-frame ones; the method was immunoSEQ multiplex PCR. The sample contains tens of thousands of clones, 95% to 97% of which appear only once. The sample consisted of T cells isolated from PBMCs. The TCR was taken from a human donor in good health.

CDR3 coding DNA: TGTGCCAGCTCACCCCCGACAGGGGATCAGGAAAAACTGTTTTTT. Protein: CASSPPTGDQEKLFF. V usage is TRBV18 and J usage is TRBJ1-4, with TRBD1 matching over 8 bases. CDR3 length: 15 amino acids. Germline V gene data show CDR1 as KGHSH and CDR2 as LQKENI. V shed 3 bases, J shed 8 bases, and the junction held 8 bases outside the gene matches.